Below, 4 T cell receptor beta chains from the same sample are listed, as sequenced in a study of cytomegalovirus exposure and HLA in healthy donors. With 60 Vbeta and 13 Jbeta primers, the PCR was carried out. Assay: immunoSEQ multiplex PCR; the TCRdb copy retains only in-frame clones and omits some. The repertoire includes hundreds of thousands of clones, almost 80% of them detected once, and approximately 2% sits in the top ten. Source material: PBMCs. These receptors were obtained from a male donor in good health and CMV-seronegative.

This clone came up once. CDR3 residues: CAISPTGYPTDTQYF. CDR3 sequence (DNA): TGTGCCATCAGCCCGACAGGGTATCCCACAGATACGCAGTATTTT. The chain recombines TRBV10-3 with TRBJ2-3; 7 positions match TRBD1. V shed 6 bases and J 2 bases; nucleotides not matched to a gene: 8. In germline, CDR1 is ENHRY, CDR2 SYGVKD. CDR3 length equals 15 residues.

This clone was detected only once. This sample includes further DNA sequences coding for the same CDR3. The chain couples TRBV7-2 to TRBJ1-5; D may be TRBD1 (6 bases). V was clipped by 5 bases and J by 6 bases, with 17 bases between them. The CDR3 is made up of 15 amino acids. Germline CDR1 and CDR2: SGHTA and FQGNSA. The CDR3 sequence: CASSPSGGGGQPQHF. The CDR3 bases are TGTGCCAGCAGCCCCTCCGGGGGCGGGGGTCAGCCCCAGCATTTT.

The gene calls are TRBV28 and TRBJ2-1, with D possibly TRBD2 on 7 matching bases. Germline values: CDR1 MDHEN, CDR2 SYDVKM. V dropped 7 bases and J dropped 4 bases, with 20 bases sitting between them. The CDR3 is 16 amino acids. The CDR3: CASTRRGGGQYNEQFF. In DNA form, the CDR3 reads TGTGCCAGCACCCGTCGCGGGGGCGGCCAATACAATGAGCAGTTCTTC. The variable domain in full, completed from reference TRBV28 and TRBJ2-1, reads DVKVTQSSRYLVKRTGEKVFLECVQDMDHENMFWYRQDPGLGLRLIYFSYDVKMKEKGDIPEGYSVSREKKERFSLILESASTNQTSMYLCASTRRGGGQYNEQFFGPGTRLTVL.

The genes are TRBV28 and TRBJ1-5, with D possibly matching TRBD1 (5 bases). Germline CDR1 reads MDHEN; CDR2 reads SYDVKM. V shed 5 bases and J shed 7 bases, with 15 bases lying between them. This CDR3 comprises 14 residues. The CDR3 DNA reads as TGTGCCAGCAGTAATCAGGCAGGGTTCCAGCCCCAGCATTTT. Protein sequence: CASSNQAGFQPQHF.